This T cell receptor (beta chain) derives from a study of control samples from healthy donors and cancer patients (dated by TCRdb to the early 2020s). Library creation used the immunoSEQ multiplex PCR assay. The immuneACCESS repertoire file appears here via TCRdb, limited to in-frame rearrangements. These files lack a portion of the clones; in checked studies, under half of the deficit traces to unresolved V genes, and the cause of the others is not known. For this sample there are about 110,000 clones; around 89% appear just once. Clones ranked in the top ten supply 15% to 20% of the sample. Sequences LNHDA (CDR1) and SQIVND (CDR2) are obtained from the germline V gene (reference sequence). The junction shows trimming of 5 bases on V and 3 bases on J, and the gene matches do not reach 6 bases of it. From the cysteine through the phenylalanine, the CDR3 covers 15 amino acids. Only the CDR3 part of the read is kept: 45 bases, read in frame from the first base.

A remark on this clone: The target of this receptor is not known. No qualities accompany the bases; no much larger clone lies one base away.

This sequence was found in a woman between 45 and 65 years old in good health. The chain links TRBV19 with TRBJ1-5; 8 nucleotides in the junction match TRBD1. Sequenced material: blood. The CDR3 region: CASSADRVINQPQHF. The base sequence is TGTGCCAGTAGTGCGGACAGGGTAATCAATCAGCCCCAGCATTTT.